This T cell receptor beta chain stems from a study of OX40 agonist ivuxolimab in advanced cancers. Method: immunoSEQ multiplex PCR; TCRdb's copy keeps in-frame clones and lacks some. The sample lists more than 65,000 clones, more than 70% occurring once. Trimming removed 8 bases at V and 7 bases at J, with 9 bases between. Germline-derived CDR1 and CDR2 are MNHNY and SVGAGI (reference sequence). The CDR3 is made up of 11 amino acids. The source of this sequence is an adult with an advanced solid tumor such as melanoma, head and neck, liver or kidney cancer. The rearrangement uses TRBV6-6 and TRBJ2-1; D might be TRBD2 (5 bases). Sequenced here: CD4+ or CD8+ T cells sorted from blood, sampled in a trial of the OX40 agonist ivuxolimab. The CDR3 sequence is CASQTGNEQFF. In nucleotides, the CDR3 is TGTGCCAGCCAGACGGGAAATGAGCAGTTCTTC.